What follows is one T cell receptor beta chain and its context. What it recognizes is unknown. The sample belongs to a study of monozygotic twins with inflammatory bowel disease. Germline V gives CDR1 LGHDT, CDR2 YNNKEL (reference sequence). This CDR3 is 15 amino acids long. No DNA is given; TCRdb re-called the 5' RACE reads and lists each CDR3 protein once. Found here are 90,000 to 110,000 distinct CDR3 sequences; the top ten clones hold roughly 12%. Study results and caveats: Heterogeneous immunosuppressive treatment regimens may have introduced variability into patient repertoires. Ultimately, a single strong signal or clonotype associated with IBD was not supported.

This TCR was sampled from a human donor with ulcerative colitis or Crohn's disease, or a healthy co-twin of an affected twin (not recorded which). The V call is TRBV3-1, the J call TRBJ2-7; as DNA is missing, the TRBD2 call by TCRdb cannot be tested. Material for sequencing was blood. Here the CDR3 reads CASSPRGSGYYEQYF.